Sequencing of this T cell receptor (beta chain) was carried out in a study of T cells after yellow fever vaccination. UMIs and a universal primer site were added when TCR cDNA was made by 5'RACE template switching. TCRdb passed the 5' RACE reads through MiXCR, listing each CDR3 protein once. The repertoire has almost 600,000 distinct CDR3 sequences, about 13% of them found once; the top ten carry over 13%. The V gene's germline CDR1 is SQVTM and CDR2 ANQGSEA. V lost 4 bases and J lost 2, with 7 bases in between. The CDR3 length is 12 residues. This clonotype was counted many times. This chain links TRBV29-1 with TRBJ2-3; D is uncertain. This material consisted of PBMCs, taken on the day of the yellow fever booster vaccination. This TCR derives from a man aged 30-40 years who received the YFV17D yellow fever vaccine. CDR3 in amino acids: CSVGGLTDTQYF. In nucleotides, the CDR3 is TGCAGCGTTGGCGGCCTCACAGATACGCAGTATTTT.